This entry lists 31 T cell receptor beta chains sequenced from one sample in a study of blood T cell repertoires in COVID-19. Data came from immunoSEQ multiplex PCR; TCRdb stores just in-frame clones and leaves some out. The table shows 45,000 to 55,000 clones, with 80% to 90% occurring only once. Sequenced input: peripheral blood. Receptors originate from a human donor in a cohort sampled during active COVID-19.

This rearrangement joins TRBV18 to TRBJ1-3; D perhaps matches TRBD1 (5 bases). The CDR3 consists of 14 residues. V was trimmed by 3 bases and J by 3 bases, leaving 9 bases between them. The V gene's germline CDR1 is KGHSH and CDR2 LQKENI. CDR3 nucleotides: TGTGCCAGCTCACCGGCAGGGTATGGAAACACCATATATTTT. Its protein product is CASSPAGYGNTIYF.

The rearrangement links TRBV5-1 to TRBJ2-5; 7 bases match TRBD1. Trimming at V came to 4 bases and at J to 1 base, leaving 4 bases not matched to a gene. This CDR3 comprises 14 residues. In germline, CDR1 is SGHRS, CDR2 YFSETQ. In DNA, the CDR3 is TGCGCCAGCAGCGAGGGGGCGGTCCAAGAGACCCAGTACTTC. Translation: CASSEGAVQETQYF.

The gene calls are TRBV2 and TRBJ1-2; 10 bases align to TRBD1. Germline CDR1 and CDR2: SNHLY and FYNNEI. The trim removed 10 bases at V and 8 bases at J, leaving 10 bases unmatched. CDR3 length: 13 residues. The CDR3 DNA reads as TGTGCCATCCAGACAGGGGGCTCGTTGGGCTACACCTTC. It encodes CAIQTGGSLGYTF.

The V and J genes are TRBV4-3 and TRBJ2-2; 10 nucleotides align to TRBD1. Germline CDR1 is LGHNA and CDR2 is YSLEER. There are 18 residues in the CDR3. V lost 1 base and J lost 4; bases outside the gene matches: 9. The CDR3 spells CASSQVVPGQGFTGELFF. In DNA, the CDR3 is TGCGCCAGCAGCCAAGTAGTCCCGGGACAGGGGTTCACCGGGGAGCTGTTTTTT.

The chain uses TRBV27 and TRBJ2-2; D ambiguous. Germline-derived CDR1 and CDR2 are MNHEY and SMNVEV (reference sequence). The CDR3 has 13 residues. V lost 2 bases and J 1 base, leaving 2 bases between the germline ends. The CDR3 bases are TGTGCCAGCAGTTTACGGAACACCGGGGAGCTGTTTTTT. Residues: CASSLRNTGELFF.

This sequence joins TRBV2 and TRBJ1-3; D is perhaps TRBD1 (6 bases). CDR3 length equals 15 residues. V was shortened by 3 bases and J by 0 bases, with 9 bases between the two germline ends. Germline values: CDR1 SNHLY, CDR2 FYNNEI. The CDR3 sequence is CASSENRDSGNTIYF. DNA for the CDR3: TGTGCCAGCAGTGAGAACAGGGACTCTGGAAACACCATATATTTT.

The CDR3 reads CASRERRIRAYEQYF. The CDR3 DNA reads as TGTGCCAGCAGGGAACGCCGCATAAGAGCCTACGAGCAGTACTTC. The chain uses TRBV2 and TRBJ2-7, with unresolved D. The germline CDR1 and CDR2 sequences are SNHLY and FYNNEI. Trimming pared 6 bases from V and 2 bases from J, leaving 17 bases between. The CDR3 has 15 residues.

Here the CDR3 reads CASSLSPLTGINEKLFF. The CDR3 DNA sequence: TGCGCCAGCAGCTTGAGCCCTCTAACAGGGATTAATGAAAAACTGTTTTTT. The genes are TRBV5-1 and TRBJ1-4, with TRBD1 as a possible D gene (6 bases). V lost 1 base to trimming and J lost 4 bases, with 17 bases between them. The CDR3 contains 17 residues. The V gene's germline CDR1 is SGHRS and CDR2 YFSETQ.

J is TRBJ1-1 and V is TRBV7-3, with TRBD1 matching over 7 bases. This CDR3 spans 15 amino acids. The J segment lost 1 base and the V segment lost 6 bases, leaving 8 bases of the junction unmatched. Germline V lookup: CDR1 SGHTA, CDR2 FQGTGA. The CDR3 coding sequence is TGTGCCAGCAGACCCACCGGGACAGAGAACACTGAAGCTTTCTTT. This sequence encodes CASRPTGTENTEAFF.

V and J are TRBV18 and TRBJ2-1; 8 nucleotides align to TRBD2. The CDR3 is made up of 13 amino acids. Unmatched junction bases numbered 8, after V lost 8 bases and J lost 8 bases. CDR1 and CDR2 from the germline V gene are KGHSH and LQKENI. The CDR3 loop is CASLDGRGYEQFF. The CDR3 nucleotides are TGTGCCAGCCTGGACGGGAGGGGCTATGAGCAGTTCTTC.

CDR3 sequence (DNA): TGTGCCAGCAGCGCTAGCGGGAGATTAGATACGCAGTATTTT. Translation gives CASSASGRLDTQYF. V is TRBV9 and J is TRBJ2-3; 10 bases are shared with TRBD2. V shed 3 bases and J 5 bases; nucleotides not matched to a gene: 3. This CDR3 has 14 amino acids. Germline V gives CDR1 SGDLS, CDR2 YYNGEE.

V and J are TRBV4-1 and TRBJ2-1; TRBD2 matches 8 bases. Germline lookup yields CDR1 MGHRA and CDR2 YSYEKL. J gave up 4 bases and V 6 bases, and 5 bases lay outside the gene matches. This CDR3 region has 14 residues. The CDR3 here is CASSQLAAYNEQFF. CDR3 nucleotide sequence: TGCGCCAGCAGTCAACTAGCGGCTTACAATGAGCAGTTCTTC.

V is TRBV9 and J is TRBJ1-1, with a possible D match to TRBD1 (6 bases). V gave up 1 base and J gave up 1 base, with 8 bases separating them. This CDR3 region has 14 residues. From germline, CDR1 is SGDLS and CDR2 YYNGEE. CDR3 in DNA: TGTGCCAGCAGCGTACAGGGGCAGAACACTGAAGCTTTCTTT. It codes for CASSVQGQNTEAFF.

This rearrangement joins TRBV15 to TRBJ2-3, with 8 bases that match TRBD1. Trimming cost V 0 bases and J 4 bases; bases outside gene matches: 6. This CDR3 comprises 16 residues. Germline-derived CDR1 and CDR2 are LNHNV and YYDKDF (reference sequence). CDR3 in amino acids: CATSRDFGTGSDTQYF. CDR3 DNA sequence: TGTGCCACCAGCAGAGATTTCGGGACAGGTTCAGATACGCAGTATTTT.

This sequence joins TRBV4-1 and TRBJ1-2; D is uncertain. V was shortened by 3 bases and J by 2 bases, with 7 bases between the two germline ends. This CDR3 contains 13 residues. Germline V gene data show CDR1 as MGHRA and CDR2 as YSYEKL. In DNA, the CDR3 is TGCGCCAGCAGCCAGAGCGGAAACTATGGCTACACCTTC. Residues: CASSQSGNYGYTF.

This clone was found once. This chain links TRBV28 with TRBJ1-2; no clear D. CDR1 is MDHEN, CDR2 SYDVKM, per germline. V was cut by 4 bases and J by 2 bases, with 11 bases left in between. CDR3 length equals 14 residues. The CDR3 loop reads CASSWSESNYGYTF. The CDR3 DNA reads TGTGCCAGCAGTTGGTCAGAATCAAACTATGGCTACACCTTC.

The gene calls are TRBV5-1 and TRBJ1-1; 8 positions match TRBD1. CDR3 size: 14 residues. Germline V gene data show CDR1 as SGHRS and CDR2 as YFSETQ. V dropped 0 bases and J dropped 8; count of bases not matched to a gene: 6. The CDR3 DNA is TGCGCCAGCAGCTTGGGGACAGGGAACCGGGAAGCTTTCTTT. Translating it yields CASSLGTGNREAFF. Filled out from reference TRBV5-1 and TRBJ1-1, the complete variable domain reads KAGVTQTPRYLIKTRGQQVTLSCSPISGHRSVSWYQQTPGQGLQFLFEYFSETQRNKGNFPGRFSGRQFSNSRSEMNVSTLELGDSALYLCASSLGTGNREAFFGQGTRLTVV.

The chain links TRBV4-1 to TRBJ2-1; 9 nucleotides match TRBD2. The length of the CDR3 is 17 residues. After removal of 0 bases from V and 5 bases from J, the junction contained 8 bases not matched to a gene. Germline V gene sequence: CDR1 MGHRA, CDR2 YSYEKL. This chain's CDR3 is CASSQDRRGRAHNEQFF. The CDR3 DNA is TGCGCCAGCAGCCAAGACAGGCGCGGGAGGGCCCACAATGAGCAGTTCTTC.

CDR3 in DNA: TGTGCCAGCAGCGTAGGTGGACAGTCCTATGGCTACACCTTC. Protein product: CASSVGGQSYGYTF. V usage is TRBV9 and J usage is TRBJ1-2, with D possibly TRBD1 on 6 matching bases. Trimming pared 0 bases from V and 4 bases from J, leaving 10 bases between. The CDR3 covers 14 residues. From germline, CDR1 is SGDLS and CDR2 YYNGEE.

V is TRBV4-2 and J is TRBJ2-1; TRBD2 matches 7 bases. The CDR3 covers 18 residues. The germline CDR1 and CDR2 sequences are LGHNA and YNFKEQ. Trimming took 1 base from V and 0 from J; bases not matched to a gene: 9. The CDR3 protein is CASSQVGVRGSSYNEQFF. DNA for the CDR3: TGTGCCAGCAGCCAAGTCGGGGTCCGCGGGAGCTCCTACAATGAGCAGTTCTTC.

The chain carries TRBV6-5 and TRBJ1-2; TRBD1 aligns across 7 bases. This CDR3 region has 14 residues. Germline CDR1 MNHEY, CDR2 SVGAGI. Unmatched junction bases numbered 7, after V lost 5 bases and J lost 4 bases. The CDR3 DNA sequence: TGTGCCAGCAGTACAGGGGTACAGATCTATGGCTACACCTTC. Translation gives CASSTGVQIYGYTF.

This clone has a handful of counts. This sequence joins TRBV2 and TRBJ1-1; D is unclear. In germline, CDR1 is SNHLY, CDR2 FYNNEI. Trimming took 7 bases from V and 0 from J, leaving 9 bases between them. The CDR3 is 13 residues long. In nucleotides, the CDR3 is TGTGCCAGCAAGCTATTCATGAACACTGAAGCTTTCTTT. This gives the protein CASKLFMNTEAFF.

This chain uses TRBV14 with TRBJ2-1; the D gene is possibly TRBD2 (6 bases). The ends were cut back, 0 bases at V and 14 bases at J, with 11 bases in the middle. The CDR3 loop spans 12 amino acids. The germline CDR1 and CDR2 sequences are SGHDN and FVKESK. For the CDR3, the DNA is TGTGCCAGCAGCCAAGACGCGGGGACGGAGTTCTTC. It specifies CASSQDAGTEFF.

The J gene is TRBJ2-1, the V gene TRBV7-2; 8 positions agree with TRBD2. Per germline, CDR1 SGHTA and CDR2 FQGNSA. V lost 7 bases and J lost 2; bases outside the gene matches: 4. CDR3 length equals 14 residues. CDR3 coding DNA: TGTGCCAGCACCGGGGGGGCCACCTACAATGAGCAGTTCTTC. Its translation is CASTGGATYNEQFF.

The chain recombines TRBV6-5 with TRBJ2-4; weak D call: TRBD1 (6 bases). V was trimmed by 6 bases and J by 6 bases, leaving 18 bases between them. The CDR3 is 15 amino acids. Germline-derived CDR1 and CDR2 are MNHEY and SVGAGI. This chain's CDR3 is CASSKYGTSGNIQYF. As DNA, the CDR3 is TGTGCCAGCAGCAAATACGGGACATCTGGAAACATTCAGTACTTC.

The gene calls are TRBV7-3 and TRBJ2-1; tentatively, D is TRBD2 (6 bases). V lost 5 bases and J lost 4, with 21 bases in between. This CDR3 has 17 amino acids. CDR1 SGHTA and CDR2 FQGTGA come from the germline V gene. The CDR3 spells CASSPGTFVGPYNEQFF. The CDR3 region has the DNA TGTGCCAGCAGCCCCGGGACTTTTGTGGGGCCATACAATGAGCAGTTCTTC.

This chain connects TRBV6-2 or TRBV6-3 to TRBJ2-3, with TRBD1 identical over 7 bases. The CDR3 is 18 residues long. Trimming at V came to 1 base and at J to 2 bases, leaving 12 bases not matched to a gene. CDR1 is MNHEY and CDR2 is SVGEGT in the germline V gene. The CDR3 loop reads CASSYYIRDSLFTDTQYF. CDR3 DNA sequence: TGTGCCAGCAGTTACTATATCCGGGACAGTCTTTTCACAGATACGCAGTATTTT.

This chain connects TRBV6-4 to TRBJ2-2; TRBD2 aligns across 9 bases. The CDR3 runs 16 residues. The J segment lost 5 bases and the V segment lost 4 bases, leaving 8 bases of the junction unmatched. Per germline, CDR1 MRHNA and CDR2 SNTAGT. DNA for the CDR3: TGTGCCAGCAGTGTGGTAGCGGGAGTGAGTACCGGGGAGCTGTTTTTT. The encoded protein is CASSVVAGVSTGELFF.

This chain uses TRBV5-1 with TRBJ1-2; a weak D match, TRBD1 (5 bases). Between the trimmed V and J ends, which lost 4 bases and 0 bases, there was a span of 16 bases. CDR1 SGHRS and CDR2 YFSETQ come from the germline V gene. This CDR3 region has 16 residues. The CDR3 reads CASSLGEGLANYGYTF. The CDR3 nucleotides are TGCGCCAGCAGCCTCGGGGAGGGGCTAGCTAACTATGGCTACACCTTC.

The chain uses TRBV5-4 and TRBJ2-7; 7 positions match TRBD2. Germline trimming cut 4 bases from V and 2 bases from J; bases unmatched to any gene: 12. Germline CDR1 is SGHNT and CDR2 is YYREEE (reference sequence). The CDR3 length is 16 residues. The CDR3 protein is CASSDRGGPYAYEQYF. CDR3 sequence (DNA): TGTGCCAGCAGCGACCGCGGGGGACCCTACGCCTACGAGCAGTACTTC. The whole variable domain, remainder taken from reference TRBV5-4 and TRBJ2-7, is ETGVTQSPTHLIKTRGQQVTLRCSSQSGHNTVSWYQQALGQGPQFIFQYYREEENGRGNFPPRFSGLQFPNYSSELNVNALELDDSALYLCASSDRGGPYAYEQYFGPGTRLTVT.

This sequence joins TRBV7-8 and TRBJ2-7; 7 nucleotides align to TRBD2. The V segment lost 0 bases and the J segment 0 bases; nucleotides outside the gene matches: 2. Germline values: CDR1 SGHVS, CDR2 FQNEAQ. This CDR3 has 15 residues. CDR3 in DNA: TGTGCCAGCAGCTTAGCACTAGCGAGCTCCTACGAGCAGTACTTC. Translation: CASSLALASSYEQYF.